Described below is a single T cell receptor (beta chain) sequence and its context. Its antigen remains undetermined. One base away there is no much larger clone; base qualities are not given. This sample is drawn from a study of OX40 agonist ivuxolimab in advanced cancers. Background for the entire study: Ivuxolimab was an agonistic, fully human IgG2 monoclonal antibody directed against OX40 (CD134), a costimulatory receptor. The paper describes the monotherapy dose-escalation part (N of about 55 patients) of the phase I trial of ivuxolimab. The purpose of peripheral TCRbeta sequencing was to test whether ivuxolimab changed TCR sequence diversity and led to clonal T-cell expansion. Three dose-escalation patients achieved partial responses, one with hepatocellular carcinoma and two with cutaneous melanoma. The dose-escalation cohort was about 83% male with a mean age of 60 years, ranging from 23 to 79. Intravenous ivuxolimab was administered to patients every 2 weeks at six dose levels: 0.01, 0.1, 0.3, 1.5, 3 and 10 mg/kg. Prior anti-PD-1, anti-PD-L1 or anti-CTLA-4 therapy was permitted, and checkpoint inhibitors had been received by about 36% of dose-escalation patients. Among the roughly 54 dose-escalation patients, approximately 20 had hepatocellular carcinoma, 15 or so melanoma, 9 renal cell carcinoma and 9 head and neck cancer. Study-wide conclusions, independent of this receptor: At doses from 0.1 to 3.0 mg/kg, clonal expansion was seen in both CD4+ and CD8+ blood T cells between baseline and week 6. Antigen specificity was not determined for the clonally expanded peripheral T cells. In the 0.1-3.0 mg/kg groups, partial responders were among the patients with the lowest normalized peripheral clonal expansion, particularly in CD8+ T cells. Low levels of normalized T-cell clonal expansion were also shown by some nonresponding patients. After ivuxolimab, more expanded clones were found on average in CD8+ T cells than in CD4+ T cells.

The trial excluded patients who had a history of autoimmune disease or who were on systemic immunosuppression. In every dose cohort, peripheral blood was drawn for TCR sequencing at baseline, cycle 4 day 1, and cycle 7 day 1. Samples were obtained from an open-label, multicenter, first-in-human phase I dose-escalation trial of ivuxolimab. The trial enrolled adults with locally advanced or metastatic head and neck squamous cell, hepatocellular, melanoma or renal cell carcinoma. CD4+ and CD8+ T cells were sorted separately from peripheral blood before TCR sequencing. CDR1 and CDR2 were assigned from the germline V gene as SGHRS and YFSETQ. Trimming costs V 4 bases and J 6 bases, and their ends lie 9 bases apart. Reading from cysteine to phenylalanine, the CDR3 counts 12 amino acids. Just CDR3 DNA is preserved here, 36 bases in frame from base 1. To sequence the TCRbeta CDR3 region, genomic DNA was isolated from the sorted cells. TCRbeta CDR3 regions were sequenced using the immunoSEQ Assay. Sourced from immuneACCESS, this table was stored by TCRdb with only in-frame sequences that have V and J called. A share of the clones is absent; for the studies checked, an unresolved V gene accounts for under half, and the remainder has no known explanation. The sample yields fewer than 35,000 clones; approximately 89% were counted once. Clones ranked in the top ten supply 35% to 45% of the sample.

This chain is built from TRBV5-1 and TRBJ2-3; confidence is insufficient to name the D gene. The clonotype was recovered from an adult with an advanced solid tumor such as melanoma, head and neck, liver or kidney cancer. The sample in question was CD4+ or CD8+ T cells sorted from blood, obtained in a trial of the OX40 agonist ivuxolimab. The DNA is TGCGCCAGCAGCATAGTGGGGGATACGCAGTATTTT. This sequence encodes CASSIVGDTQYF.